This T cell receptor beta chain was sequenced in a study of blood T cell repertoires in COVID-19. Overall study context: PBMCs, B-cell-depleted T cells, or T cells provided the cDNA or gDNA that made up the material.

Clones were sequenced by immunoSEQ multiplex PCR, and TCRdb holds only the in-frame ones, with some missing. The table has some 69,000 clones, approximately 88% seen once. Germline CDR1 reads SNHLY; CDR2 reads FYNNEI. Trimming took 5 bases from V and 0 from J, leaving 8 bases between them. CDR3 length: 14 residues. The V and J genes are TRBV2 and TRBJ1-3; D call uncertain. Specimen: peripheral blood. This sequence was found in a man older than 75 with active or convalescent COVID-19. This chain's CDR3 is CASSPGGSGNTIYF. CDR3 DNA: TGTGCCAGCAGTCCCGGAGGCTCTGGAAACACCATATATTTT.